This passage covers 24 T cell receptor beta chains from one sample sequenced in a study of blood T cell repertoires in COVID-19. The table came from immunoSEQ multiplex PCR; TCRdb's copy has only in-frame clones and leaves some out. The sample holds around 58,000 clones; roughly 80% are singletons and the top ten take 5.3%. The material sequenced was peripheral blood. All receptors come from a human donor in a cohort sampled during active COVID-19.

The chain uses TRBV19 and TRBJ1-5, with TRBD1 as a possible D gene (6 bases). The V end lost 7 bases, the J end lost 7 bases, and 20 bases lay between the germline ends. This CDR3 is 15 amino acids long. Germline V gene sequence: CDR1 LNHDA, CDR2 SQIVND (reference sequence). The CDR3 coding sequence is TGTGCCAGTACCCTTAGCCGACCAGGGGACCAGCCCCAGCATTTT. It is translated as CASTLSRPGDQPQHF.

This clone was counted a single time. The chain employs TRBV28 and TRBJ1-4, with D possibly TRBD1 on 6 matching bases. The V gene lost 5 bases and the J gene lost 5 bases, with 15 bases spanning the gap. CDR1 is MDHEN, CDR2 SYDVKM, per germline. The CDR3 loop spans 15 amino acids. The CDR3 protein is CASSTIGGANEKLFF. In nucleotides, the CDR3 is TGTGCCAGCAGTACCATAGGGGGGGCCAATGAAAAACTGTTTTTT.

The chain links TRBV19 to TRBJ1-4; D possibly corresponds to TRBD1 (5 bases). Germline V CDR1 and CDR2: LNHDA, SQIVND (reference sequence). The V end was cut by 3 bases, the J end by 2 bases, with 13 bases between. The CDR3 runs 16 residues. The CDR3 nucleotides are TGTGCCAGTAGTATCCCCCTGGCAGGGACTAATGAAAAACTGTTTTTT. Residues: CASSIPLAGTNEKLFF.

This clone was picked up a small number of times. This sequence joins TRBV25-1 and TRBJ2-1, with TRBD1 as a possible D gene (6 bases). Trimming cost V 1 base and J 1 base, with 11 bases left between them. This CDR3 region has 16 residues. The V gene's germline CDR1 is MGHDK and CDR2 SYGVNS. In DNA form, the CDR3 reads TGTGCCAGCAGTGAATTAACAGGGTCGTCCTACAATGAGCAGTTCTTC. Its translation is CASSELTGSSYNEQFF.

The rearrangement links TRBV18 to TRBJ2-1, with a weak D call TRBD1 (5 bases). The CDR3 totals 14 residues. Per germline, CDR1 KGHSH and CDR2 LQKENI. V was cut by 6 bases and J by 5 bases, with 14 bases left in between. The CDR3 region has the DNA TGTGCCAGCTCCCTGCAGGGCTCGAACAATGAGCAGTTCTTC. Translated: CASSLQGSNNEQFF.

The rearrangement uses TRBV5-1 and TRBJ2-5, with unresolved D. The CDR3 consists of 12 residues. Per germline, CDR1 SGHRS and CDR2 YFSETQ. V was trimmed by 4 bases and J by 0 bases, leaving 4 bases between them. CDR3 loop: CASSLYQETQYF. The CDR3 DNA is TGCGCCAGCAGCCTGTACCAAGAGACCCAGTACTTC. The full variable domain, rest sourced from reference TRBV5-1 and TRBJ2-5, is KAGVTQTPRYLIKTRGQQVTLSCSPISGHRSVSWYQQTPGQGLQFLFEYFSETQRNKGNFPGRFSGRQFSNSRSEMNVSTLELGDSALYLCASSLYQETQYFGPGTRLLVL.

This clone appeared many times. The chain couples TRBV4-2 to TRBJ1-2; TRBD1 agrees at 8 bases. The V gene end was trimmed by 0 bases and the J gene end by 4 bases; junction bases not matched to a gene: 7. Germline CDR1 reads LGHNA; CDR2 reads YNFKEQ. The CDR3 spans 16 residues. The CDR3 is CASSQDSAGGGYGYTF. The CDR3 nucleotides read TGTGCCAGCAGCCAAGATTCGGCAGGGGGCGGCTATGGCTACACCTTC.

The rearrangement joins TRBV7-2 to TRBJ2-1; 7 bases match TRBD1. The CDR3 is made up of 14 amino acids. V lost 5 bases, J lost 7 bases, and 8 bases stayed unmatched. Per the germline V gene, CDR1 is SGHTA and CDR2 is FQGNSA. The CDR3 loop is CASSGHRGQNEQFF. The CDR3 region has the DNA TGTGCCAGCAGCGGACACAGGGGACAGAATGAGCAGTTCTTC.

The chain employs TRBV28 and TRBJ1-2; no definite D call. Trimming took off 6 bases at V and 4 bases at J, with 15 bases between the two ends. CDR3 length equals 14 residues. CDR1 is MDHEN, CDR2 SYDVKM, per germline. CDR3 nucleotides: TGTGCCAGCAGCCCTCCCCGGGATTTCTATGGCTACACCTTC. This codes for CASSPPRDFYGYTF.

The chain combines TRBV6-5 with TRBJ2-2; D perhaps matches TRBD1 (6 bases). The CDR3 extends over 15 amino acids. Trimming stripped 7 bases from V and 4 bases from J, with 16 bases between. Germline V gene sequence: CDR1 MNHEY, CDR2 SVGAGI. CDR3 in amino acids: CASNREGEITGELFF. CDR3 sequence (DNA): TGTGCCAGCAATCGCGAGGGGGAGATCACCGGGGAGCTGTTTTTT.

This clone was observed once. CDR3 in amino acids: CASSDLGRGQSPGYTF. DNA for the CDR3: TGTGCCAGCAGTGATTTGGGGAGGGGCCAATCCCCTGGCTACACCTTC. This chain links TRBV6-1 with TRBJ1-2, with D possibly TRBD1 on 5 matching bases. Germline CDR1 is MNHNS and CDR2 is SASEGT. There are 16 residues in the CDR3. The V end was cut by 3 bases, the J end by 7 bases, with 21 bases between.

The table lists this clone with a few counts. V is TRBV10-1 and J is TRBJ2-7; possibly TRBD1 for D (5 bases). This CDR3 is built from 14 residues. V shed 5 bases and J shed 2 bases, with 13 bases lying between them. The V gene's germline CDR1 is WNHNN and CDR2 SYGVQD (reference sequence). DNA of the CDR3: TGCGCCAGCAGTTTATCGGACACAGCCTACGAGCAGTACTTC. It codes for CASSLSDTAYEQYF.

This clone was seen only once. The chain uses TRBV5-1 and TRBJ2-4; D is possibly TRBD2 (6 bases). V lost 3 bases and J lost 2, with 15 bases in between. Germline V gives CDR1 SGHRS, CDR2 YFSETQ. The length of the CDR3 is 16 residues. The CDR3 loop reads CASSWGDVGPKNIQYF. As DNA, the CDR3 is TGCGCCAGCAGCTGGGGGGACGTAGGTCCCAAAAACATTCAGTACTTC.

The V and J genes are TRBV27 and TRBJ1-6; D may be TRBD1 (5 bases). The germline V gene has CDR1 MNHEY and CDR2 SMNVEV (reference sequence). The CDR3 spans 14 residues. V was clipped by 7 bases and J by 9 bases, with 16 bases between them. The CDR3 sequence is CASTGNGGVSPLHF. In DNA, the CDR3 is TGTGCCAGCACCGGGAACGGGGGGGTTTCACCCCTCCACTTT.

The CDR3 sequence: CASMTGVSNEQFF. DNA of the CDR3: TGTGCCAGCATGACAGGGGTTAGCAATGAGCAGTTCTTC. The gene calls are TRBV28 and TRBJ2-1; the match to TRBD1 covers 8 bases. The V segment lost 7 bases and the J segment 6 bases; nucleotides outside the gene matches: 5. The germline V gene encodes CDR1 MDHEN and CDR2 SYDVKM. CDR3 length equals 13 residues.

The chain carries TRBV5-4 and TRBJ2-7, with D tentatively TRBD1 (6 bases). V lost 3 bases, J lost 4 bases, and 14 bases lay in between. The CDR3 is 14 residues long. The germline CDR1 and CDR2 sequences are SGHNT and YYREEE (reference sequence). The CDR3 DNA reads TGTGCCAGCAGCTCCCGGACAGAAAGATACGAGCAGTACTTC. Residues: CASSSRTERYEQYF.

In DNA, the CDR3 is TGTGCCAGCAGCTCGACAGGGAGGCGGGAAGAGACCCAGTACTTC. Translating gives CASSSTGRREETQYF. The V gene is TRBV7-7, the J gene TRBJ2-5, with D tentatively TRBD1 (7 bases). CDR1 SSHAT and CDR2 FNYEAQ come from the germline V gene (reference sequence). This CDR3 spans 15 amino acids. V was clipped by 4 bases and J by 3 bases, with 15 bases between them.

The CDR3 coding sequence is TGCGCCAGCAGGGATGACAGGGGTTATGGCTACACCTTC. Encoded protein: CASRDDRGYGYTF. The chain carries TRBV10-1 and TRBJ1-2, with 8 bases aligning to TRBD1. From germline, CDR1 is WNHNN and CDR2 SYGVQD (reference sequence). V trimming: 6 bases; J trimming: 5 bases; junction bases outside the gene matches: 5. CDR3 size: 13 residues.

The chain carries TRBV2 and TRBJ1-5; no definite D call. From germline, CDR1 is SNHLY and CDR2 FYNNEI. This CDR3 comprises 15 residues. Trimming shortened V by 6 bases and J by 1 base, and 13 bases separated the two germline ends. This chain's CDR3 is CASSLQEASNQPQHF. The CDR3 DNA follows: TGTGCCAGCAGCCTCCAGGAGGCGAGCAATCAGCCCCAGCATTTT.

The V gene is TRBV28, the J gene TRBJ2-5, with 15 bases fitting TRBD2. V lost 11 bases to trimming and J lost 9 bases; unmatched junction nucleotides: 19. The CDR3 contains 17 residues. CDR1 and CDR2 from the germline V gene are MDHEN and SYDVKM. In DNA, the CDR3 is TGTGCCCGCCCGGGACAAGGACTAGCGGGGGGGATGACGGCCCAGTACTTC. Protein: CARPGQGLAGGMTAQYF.

V is TRBV7-8 and J is TRBJ2-7; possibly TRBD1 for D (6 bases). Trimming cost V 5 bases and J 2 bases, with 16 bases left between them. This CDR3 contains 15 residues. Germline loops: CDR1 SGHVS, CDR2 FQNEAQ. For the CDR3, the DNA is TGTGCCAGCAGCGCCCCACAGGGATCGACCTACGAGCAGTACTTC. Translated, it gives CASSAPQGSTYEQYF. Combining the CDR3 with reference TRBV7-8 and TRBJ2-7 gives the whole variable domain GAGVSQSPRYKVAKRGQDVALRCDPISGHVSLFWYQQALGQGPEFLTYFQNEAQLDKSGLPSDRFFAERPEGSVSTLKIQRTQQEDSAVYLCASSAPQGSTYEQYFGPGTRLTVT.

The V gene is TRBV7-2, the J gene TRBJ2-7, with 11 bases identical to TRBD1. The germline gives CDR1 SGHTA, CDR2 FQGNSA. J gave up 0 bases and V 6 bases, and 10 bases lay outside the gene matches. The CDR3 contains 17 residues. The DNA of the CDR3 is TGTGCCAGCAGTCTTTCCGGGACAGGGGGAAGCTCCTACGAGCAGTACTTC. Its translation: CASSLSGTGGSSYEQYF.

The J gene is TRBJ2-7, the V gene TRBV11-2, with a tentative D call TRBD2 (7 bases). V lost 3 bases, J lost 3 bases, and 12 bases lay in between. There are 14 residues in the CDR3. Per germline, CDR1 SGHAT and CDR2 FQNNGV. In DNA, the CDR3 is TGTGCCAGCAGCTTTTCTAGGGGGGGCTACGAGCAGTACTTC. Translated, it gives CASSFSRGGYEQYF. Drawing the rest from reference TRBV11-2 and TRBJ2-7, the complete variable domain is EAGVAQSPRYKIIEKRQSVAFWCNPISGHATLYWYQQILGQGPKLLIQFQNNGVVDDSQLPKDRFSAERLKGVDSTLKIQPAKLEDSAVYLCASSFSRGGYEQYFGPGTRLTVT.

V is TRBV10-3 and J is TRBJ2-3, with D hard to call. The length of the CDR3 is 12 residues. Germline CDR1 is ENHRY and CDR2 is SYGVKD. Deletions cut 0 bases from V and 5 bases from J, with 3 bases between. For the CDR3, the DNA is TGTGCCATCAGTGAGTCCATAGATACGCAGTATTTT. This sequence encodes CAISESIDTQYF.